These T cell receptor beta chains were read from a single sample in a study of blood T cell repertoires in COVID-19. The repertoire was sequenced with immunoSEQ multiplex PCR; TCRdb's copy has only in-frame clones and lacks some. The sample lists roughly 250,000 clones; about 89% were seen once. The sample consisted of PBMCs or T cells enriched from blood (not recorded which). These receptors were obtained from a young woman who had recovered from COVID-19. Each CDR3 is given with its conserved first and last residue. A D gene is named only where the DNA matches it firmly. Rows give clone size only sometimes, using once, few, many, or a class for an expanded clone.

V gene: TRBV11-2; J gene: TRBJ1-6; clone size: -; D gene: -; CDR3 DNA: TGTGCCAGCAGCTTAGGGGCGGGGAGCTCCTATAATTCACCCCTCCACTTT; CDR3 protein: CASSLGAGSSYNSPLHF
V gene: TRBV27; J gene: TRBJ2-3; clone size: -; D gene: -; CDR3 DNA: TGTGCCAGCAGTATCAGACTGGCGGATACGCAGTATTTT; CDR3 protein: CASSIRLADTQYF
V gene: TRBV12-3/TRBV12-4; J gene: TRBJ1-1; clone size: -; D gene: -; CDR3 DNA: TGTGCCAGCAGTCAATTCAGCACTGAAGCTTTCTTT; CDR3 protein: CASSQFSTEAFF
V gene: TRBV5-4; J gene: TRBJ1-3; clone size: -; D gene: -; CDR3 DNA: TGTGCCAGCAGCCTAGGGGTGGCTGGAAACACCATATATTTT; CDR3 protein: CASSLGVAGNTIYF
V gene: TRBV2; J gene: TRBJ2-3; clone size: once; D gene: TRBD1; CDR3 DNA: TGTGCCAGCAGTGGGCAGGGGGTTACAGATACGCAGTATTTT; CDR3 protein: CASSGQGVTDTQYF
V gene: TRBV14; J gene: TRBJ2-3; clone size: -; D gene: TRBD2; CDR3 DNA: TGTGCCAGCAGCCAGGAGCGGGAGGTGATTGTAGATACGCAGTATTTT; CDR3 protein: CASSQEREVIVDTQYF
V gene: TRBV6-5; J gene: TRBJ2-1; clone size: -; D gene: TRBD1; CDR3 DNA: TGTGCCAGCAGCCGAGGGACAGACAATGAGCAGTTCTTC; CDR3 protein: CASSRGTDNEQFF
V gene: TRBV2; J gene: TRBJ1-5; clone size: -; D gene: TRBD1; CDR3 DNA: TGTGCCAGCAGGGACGGGACAGGGTATAGCAATCAGCCCCAGCATTTT; CDR3 protein: CASRDGTGYSNQPQHF
V gene: TRBV21-1; J gene: TRBJ2-7; clone size: -; D gene: -; CDR3 DNA: TGTGCCAGCAGCGCCAACAGGGGCGAACTTAATTTAAACCCAGCCTACGAGCAGTACTTC; CDR3 protein: CASSANRGELNLNPAYEQYF
V gene: TRBV19; J gene: TRBJ1-3; clone size: once; D gene: -; CDR3 DNA: TGTGCCAGTAGTCCCCCGATAACAGGGAGCTCTGGAAACACCATATATTTT; CDR3 protein: CASSPPITGSSGNTIYF
V gene: TRBV10-1; J gene: TRBJ1-1; clone size: -; D gene: -; CDR3 DNA: TGCGCCAGAGAAGGACAACCGAACACTGAAGCTTTCTTT; CDR3 protein: CAREGQPNTEAFF
V gene: TRBV5-1; J gene: TRBJ1-2; clone size: -; D gene: -; CDR3 DNA: TGCGCCAGCAGCTTCTTGCAGGATGGTAGTGGCTACACCTTC; CDR3 protein: CASSFLQDGSGYTF
V gene: TRBV14; J gene: TRBJ2-7; clone size: once; D gene: TRBD2; CDR3 DNA: TGTGCCAGCAGCCCCCGACTAGCGGATGAGCAGTACTTC; CDR3 protein: CASSPRLADEQYF
V gene: TRBV5-5; J gene: TRBJ1-2; clone size: -; D gene: -; CDR3 DNA: TGTGCCAGCAGCTTGGAGCCTAACTATGGCTACACCTTC; CDR3 protein: CASSLEPNYGYTF
V gene: TRBV7-2; J gene: TRBJ1-2; clone size: -; D gene: -; CDR3 DNA: TGTGCCAGCAGCCTGACAGGCTTCGGTGGCTACACCTTC; CDR3 protein: CASSLTGFGGYTF
V gene: TRBV5-4; J gene: TRBJ2-3; clone size: -; D gene: TRBD2; CDR3 DNA: TGTGCCAGCAGCCCCTCTAGCGGGAGGGCCTCAGATACGCAGTATTTT; CDR3 protein: CASSPSSGRASDTQYF
V gene: TRBV6-5; J gene: TRBJ2-5; clone size: -; D gene: TRBD1; CDR3 DNA: TGTGCCAGCAGTTACCAGGGACAGGGGGCTGGAGAGACCCAGTACTTC; CDR3 protein: CASSYQGQGAGETQYF
V gene: TRBV9; J gene: TRBJ2-1; clone size: -; D gene: -; CDR3 DNA: TGTGCCAGCAGCGTAGTAGGGGAGGTTGAGCAGTTCTTC; CDR3 protein: CASSVVGEVEQFF
V gene: TRBV6-4; J gene: TRBJ2-1; clone size: once; D gene: TRBD2; CDR3 DNA: TGTGCCAGCAGTGATACCGAAGCGGGAGGAGGTGAGCAGTTCTTC; CDR3 protein: CASSDTEAGGGEQFF
V gene: TRBV5-1; J gene: TRBJ2-2; clone size: -; D gene: TRBD2; CDR3 DNA: TGCGCCAGCAGCTTGAGGCCCAGGACTAGCGGGGACACCGGGGAGCTGTTTTTT; CDR3 protein: CASSLRPRTSGDTGELFF
V gene: TRBV3-1/TRBV3-2; J gene: TRBJ2-2; clone size: -; D gene: -; CDR3 DNA: TGTGCCAGCAGCCAATTCTCATCCGGCGGGGAGCTGTTTTTT; CDR3 protein: CASSQFSSGGELFF
V gene: TRBV18; J gene: TRBJ2-1; clone size: once; D gene: -; CDR3 DNA: TGTGCCAGCTCACCACCGGGGGCGACAGTCTACAATGAGCAGTTCTTC; CDR3 protein: CASSPPGATVYNEQFF
V gene: TRBV20-1; J gene: TRBJ2-3; clone size: -; D gene: TRBD2; CDR3 DNA: TGCAGTGCTAGTTCGGGACTAGCGGGAGTAGATACGCAGTATTTT; CDR3 protein: CSASSGLAGVDTQYF
V gene: TRBV9; J gene: TRBJ1-1; clone size: -; D gene: -; CDR3 DNA: TGTGCCAGCAGCGTAGAGACGGGAATGAACACTGAAGCTTTCTTT; CDR3 protein: CASSVETGMNTEAFF
V gene: TRBV11-2; J gene: TRBJ2-2; clone size: once; D gene: -; CDR3 DNA: TGTGCCAGCAGCTTGGCGGGCACCGGGGAGCTGTTTTTT; CDR3 protein: CASSLAGTGELFF
V gene: TRBV25-1; J gene: TRBJ2-3; clone size: -; D gene: TRBD1; CDR3 DNA: TGTGCCAGCAGTGAACGGGACAGACCTAGCACAGATACGCAGTATTTT; CDR3 protein: CASSERDRPSTDTQYF
V gene: TRBV19; J gene: TRBJ1-5; clone size: -; D gene: TRBD1; CDR3 DNA: TGTGCCAGTTCCGGGACAGGGCTGCAGCCCCAGCATTTT; CDR3 protein: CASSGTGLQPQHF
V gene: TRBV29-1; J gene: TRBJ2-3; clone size: once; D gene: -; CDR3 DNA: TGCAGCGTTGAAAGAATGCGGCTGAGCACAGATACGCAGTATTTT; CDR3 protein: CSVERMRLSTDTQYF
V gene: TRBV7-2; J gene: TRBJ2-2; clone size: -; D gene: TRBD1; CDR3 DNA: TGTGCCAGCAGCTATTACAGGGGCACCGGGGAGCTGTTTTTT; CDR3 protein: CASSYYRGTGELFF
V gene: TRBV7-8; J gene: TRBJ1-2; clone size: -; D gene: -; CDR3 DNA: TGTGCCAGCAGCCAGGCGGGGGTTGGCTACACCTTC; CDR3 protein: CASSQAGVGYTF